A selection of T cell receptor beta chains follows, all from one sample in a study of regulatory T cells in long-lasting Graves disease. MiXCR, applied by TCRdb to the multiplex PCR reads, yields one record per CDR3 protein. Here the sample spans roughly 400,000 distinct CDR3 sequences, about a sixth being singletons. This sample was shared with a second study, whose subject was T cells in Graves' hyperthyroidism and ophthalmopathy.

The material was peripheral blood mononuclear cells (PBMCs), obtained at new diagnosis, from a patient treated with antithyroid drugs. Source of these receptors: a woman in her late teens or twenties with Graves disease. CDR3s leave out the opening cysteine and the closing phenylalanine or tryptophan.

v_call	j_call	cdr3_aa
TRBV7-9	TRBJ2-1	ASSKQGRGYNEQF
TRBV28	TRBJ1-2	ASSLGGGAGSYGYT
TRBV4-1	TRBJ2-5	ASSPTSGQETQY
TRBV9	TRBJ1-2	ASSVGGPLSTYGYT
TRBV5-6	TRBJ2-7	ASSLGGSGRTYEQY
TRBV5-1	TRBJ2-7	ASSLVRAAEQY
TRBV6-1	TRBJ1-1	ASRPGPRGYTEAF
TRBV12-5	TRBJ2-2	ASGILNTGELF
TRBV7-9	TRBJ2-3	ASSLWETDTQY
TRBV5-8	TRBJ2-1	ASSPSLGEQF
TRBV20-1	TRBJ2-5	SARPRRGLYQETQY
TRBV5-6	TRBJ2-3	ASSLGVESTDTQY
TRBV3-1	TRBJ1-1	ASSQVPGQGLAEAF
TRBV6-2/TRBV6-3	TRBJ2-1	ASSAPSGRSDNEQF
TRBV20-1	TRBJ2-4	SAREHRGGNIQY
TRBV6-9	TRBJ2-1	ASIYRVDYNEQF
TRBV29-1	TRBJ2-7	SVELRSQGTYEQY
TRBV30	TRBJ2-4	AWSISKNIQY
TRBV11-2	TRBJ1-5	ASSPLPNQPQH
TRBV27	TRBJ2-3	ASSSLLTSGSTDTQY